This T cell receptor (beta chain) derives from a study of cytomegalovirus exposure and HLA in healthy donors. Looked up from germline, CDR1 is MNHNS and CDR2 is SASEGT. CDR3 size: 13 residues. After removal of 6 bases from V and 6 bases from J, the junction contained 7 bases not matched to a gene. The PCR used 60 Vbeta and 13 Jbeta primers. Method: immunoSEQ multiplex PCR; TCRdb's copy keeps in-frame clones and lacks some. Of fewer than 200,000 clones detected, about 88% appear once; the ten largest clones hold more than 2%. Donors consisted of healthy bone marrow donors. The sample taken for sequencing was PBMCs. This chain connects TRBV6-1 to TRBJ1-1; TRBD1 agrees at 7 bases. The receptor was isolated from a man between 18 and 29 years old in good health and CMV-seropositive. The CDR3 loop is CASRGLQGPEAFF. Written as DNA, the CDR3 is TGTGCCAGCAGGGGATTACAGGGGCCTGAAGCTTTCTTT.